The sequence of this TCR beta chain was determined in a study of blood T cells in healthy people across ages. This clonotype was seen more than once but under ten times. The antigen is undetermined. V was clipped by 8 bases and J by 3 bases; unmatched bases: 26. The CDR3 loop spans 20 amino acids. CDR1 SNHLY and CDR2 FYNNEI come from the germline V gene. Study observations and caveats: With donor CMV status unknown, expanded clonotype changes were possibly confounded. The recorded TCR beta diversity per million T cells decreased in a roughly linear manner with age.

Combining a sample-barcoded 5' primer with a J-beta primer mix, a second PCR ran for 7 to 11 cycles. Each TCR beta cDNA got a 12-nucleotide random molecular identifier. Each of the samples gave a minimum of 2.5 million paired-end reads that contained CDR3. In TCRdb, the 5' RACE reads were re-called with MiXCR into one record per CDR3 protein. The sample lists around 600,000 distinct CDR3 sequences; roughly 48% were seen once. The sequence was collected from a man older than 75 in good health. Sequences were obtained from blood. The chain uses TRBV2 and TRBJ2-7; the match to TRBD1 covers 9 bases. The CDR3 bases are TGTGCCAGCCTTTCACTCCCCTTTCTGGTTTATGGGACAGGGAGCTACGAGCAGTACTTC. Its protein is CASLSLPFLVYGTGSYEQYF.